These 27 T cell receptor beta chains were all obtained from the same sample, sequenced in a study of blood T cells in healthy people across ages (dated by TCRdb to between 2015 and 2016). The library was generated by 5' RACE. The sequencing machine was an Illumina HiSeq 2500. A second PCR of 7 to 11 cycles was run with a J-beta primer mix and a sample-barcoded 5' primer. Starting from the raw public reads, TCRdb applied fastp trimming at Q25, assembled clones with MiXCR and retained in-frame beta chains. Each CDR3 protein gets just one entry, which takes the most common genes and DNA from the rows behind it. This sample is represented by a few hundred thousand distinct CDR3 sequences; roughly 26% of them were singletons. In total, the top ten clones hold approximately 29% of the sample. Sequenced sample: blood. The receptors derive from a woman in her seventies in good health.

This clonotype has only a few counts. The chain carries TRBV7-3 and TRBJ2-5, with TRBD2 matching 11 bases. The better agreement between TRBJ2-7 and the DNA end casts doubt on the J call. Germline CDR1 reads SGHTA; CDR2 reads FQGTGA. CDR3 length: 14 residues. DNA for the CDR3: TGTGCCAGCAGCCCTACTAGCGGGAGCTACGAGCAGTACTTC. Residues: CASSPTSGSYEQYF.

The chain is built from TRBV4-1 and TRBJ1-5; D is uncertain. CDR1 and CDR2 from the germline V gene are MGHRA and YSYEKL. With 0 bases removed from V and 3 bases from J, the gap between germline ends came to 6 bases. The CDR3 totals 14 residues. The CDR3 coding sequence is TGCGCCAGCAGCCAAGATGACCACAATCAGCCCCAGCATTTT. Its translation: CASSQDDHNQPQHF.

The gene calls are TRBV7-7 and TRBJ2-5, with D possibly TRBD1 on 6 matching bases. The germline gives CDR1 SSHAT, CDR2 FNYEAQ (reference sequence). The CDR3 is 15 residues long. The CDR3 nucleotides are TGTGCTACCAGCGAAGGACAGCTAAGGGAAGAGACCCAGTACTTC. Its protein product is CATSEGQLREETQYF. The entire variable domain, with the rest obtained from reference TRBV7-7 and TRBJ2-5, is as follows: GAGVSQSPRYKVTKRGQDVTLRCDPISSHATLYWYQQALGQGPEFLTYFNYEAQPDKSGLPSDRFSAERPEGSISTLTIQRTEQRDSAMYRCATSEGQLREETQYFGPGTRLLVL.

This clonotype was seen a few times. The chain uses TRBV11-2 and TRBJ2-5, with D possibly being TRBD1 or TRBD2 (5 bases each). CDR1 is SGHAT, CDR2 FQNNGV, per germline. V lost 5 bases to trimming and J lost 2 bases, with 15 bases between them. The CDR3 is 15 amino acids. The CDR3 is CASSPGTKIQETQYF. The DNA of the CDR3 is TGTGCCAGCAGCCCCGGGACGAAGATACAAGAGACCCAGTACTTC. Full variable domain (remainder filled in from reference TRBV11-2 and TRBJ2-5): EAGVAQSPRYKIIEKRQSVAFWCNPISGHATLYWYQQILGQGPKLLIQFQNNGVVDDSQLPKDRFSAERLKGVDSTLKIQPAKLEDSAVYLCASSPGTKIQETQYFGPGTRLLVL.

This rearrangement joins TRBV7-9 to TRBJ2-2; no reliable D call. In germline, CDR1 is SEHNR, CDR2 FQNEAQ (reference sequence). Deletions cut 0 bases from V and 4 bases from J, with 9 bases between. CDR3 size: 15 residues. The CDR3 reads CASSLAGIGTGELFF. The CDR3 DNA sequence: TGTGCCAGCAGCTTAGCGGGGATCGGCACCGGGGAGCTGTTTTTT.

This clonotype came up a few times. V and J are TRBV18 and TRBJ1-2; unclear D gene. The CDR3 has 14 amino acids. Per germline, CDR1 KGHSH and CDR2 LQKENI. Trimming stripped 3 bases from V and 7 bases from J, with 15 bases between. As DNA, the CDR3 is TGTGCCAGCTCACCGGAACAATTAGCTATTGGCTACACCTTC. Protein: CASSPEQLAIGYTF.

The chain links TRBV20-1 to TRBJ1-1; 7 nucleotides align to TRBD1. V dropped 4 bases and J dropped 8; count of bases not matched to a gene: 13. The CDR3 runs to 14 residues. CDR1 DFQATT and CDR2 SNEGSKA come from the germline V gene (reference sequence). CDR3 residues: CSATFGTDNGEAFF. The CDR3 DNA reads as TGCAGTGCTACGTTCGGGACAGACAACGGGGAAGCTTTCTTT.

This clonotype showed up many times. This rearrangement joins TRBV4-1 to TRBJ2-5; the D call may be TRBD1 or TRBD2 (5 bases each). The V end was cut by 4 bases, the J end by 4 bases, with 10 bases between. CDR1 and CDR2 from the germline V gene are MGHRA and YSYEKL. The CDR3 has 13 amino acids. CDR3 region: CASSRDRVETQYF. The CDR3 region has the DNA TGCGCCAGCAGCCGGGACCGGGTAGAGACCCAGTACTTC.

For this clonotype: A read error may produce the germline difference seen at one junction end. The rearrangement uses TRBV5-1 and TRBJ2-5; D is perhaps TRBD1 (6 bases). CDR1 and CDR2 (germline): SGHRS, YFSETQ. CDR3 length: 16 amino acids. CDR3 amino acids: CASTLGALGGQETQYF. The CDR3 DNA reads TGCGCCAGCACCTTGGGGGCTCTTGGCGGGCAAGAGACCCAGTACTTC.

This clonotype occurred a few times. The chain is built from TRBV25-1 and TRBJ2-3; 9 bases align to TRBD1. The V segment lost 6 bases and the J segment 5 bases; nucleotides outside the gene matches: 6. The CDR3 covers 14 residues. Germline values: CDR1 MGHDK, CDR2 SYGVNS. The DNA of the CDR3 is TGTGCCAGCAGGGCCCGGACAGGGGTAGATACGCAGTATTTT. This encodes CASRARTGVDTQYF.

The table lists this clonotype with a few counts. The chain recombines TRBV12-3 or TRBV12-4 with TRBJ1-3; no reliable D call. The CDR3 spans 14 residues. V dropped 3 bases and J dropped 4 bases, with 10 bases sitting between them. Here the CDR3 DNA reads TGTGCCAGCAGTTTTAGGGAGGACGGAAACACCATATATTTT. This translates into CASSFREDGNTIYF.

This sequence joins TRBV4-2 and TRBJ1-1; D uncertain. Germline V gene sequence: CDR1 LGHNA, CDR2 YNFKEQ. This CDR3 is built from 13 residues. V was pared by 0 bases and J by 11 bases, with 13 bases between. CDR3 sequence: CASSQDGREGAFF. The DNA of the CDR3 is TGTGCCAGCAGCCAAGATGGGCGAGAGGGCGCTTTCTTT.

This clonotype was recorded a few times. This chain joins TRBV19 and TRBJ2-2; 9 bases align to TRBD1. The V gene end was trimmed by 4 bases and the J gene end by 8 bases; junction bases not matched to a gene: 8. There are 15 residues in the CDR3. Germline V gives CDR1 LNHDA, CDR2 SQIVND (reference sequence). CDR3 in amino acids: CASSRSPGQGGELFF. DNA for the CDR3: TGTGCCAGTAGTAGGAGCCCGGGACAGGGAGGGGAGCTGTTTTTT.

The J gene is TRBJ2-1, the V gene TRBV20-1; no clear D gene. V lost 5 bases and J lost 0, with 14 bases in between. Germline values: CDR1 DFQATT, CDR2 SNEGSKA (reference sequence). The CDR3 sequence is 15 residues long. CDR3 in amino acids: CSAATYNPSYNEQFF. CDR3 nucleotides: TGCAGTGCTGCTACCTACAACCCCTCCTACAATGAGCAGTTCTTC.

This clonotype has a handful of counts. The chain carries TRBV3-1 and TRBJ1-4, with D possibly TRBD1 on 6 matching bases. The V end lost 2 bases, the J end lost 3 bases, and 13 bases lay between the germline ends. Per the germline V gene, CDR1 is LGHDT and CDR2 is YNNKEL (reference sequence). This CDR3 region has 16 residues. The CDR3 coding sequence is TGTGCCAGCAGCCAATCGGGGCAGGGGCCTAATGAAAAACTGTTTTTT. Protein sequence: CASSQSGQGPNEKLFF.

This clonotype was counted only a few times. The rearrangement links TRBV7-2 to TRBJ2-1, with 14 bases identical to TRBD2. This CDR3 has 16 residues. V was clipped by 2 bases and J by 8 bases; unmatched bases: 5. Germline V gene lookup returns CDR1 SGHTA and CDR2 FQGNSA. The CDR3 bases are TGTGCCAGCAGCTTACGGACTAGCGGGAGGAACTATGAGCAGTTCTTC. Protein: CASSLRTSGRNYEQFF. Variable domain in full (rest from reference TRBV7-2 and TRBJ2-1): GAGVSQSPSNKVTEKGKDVELRCDPISGHTALYWYRQSLGQGLEFLIYFQGNSAPDKSGLPSDRFSAERTGGSVSTLTIQRTQQEDSAVYLCASSLRTSGRNYEQFFGPGTRLTVL.

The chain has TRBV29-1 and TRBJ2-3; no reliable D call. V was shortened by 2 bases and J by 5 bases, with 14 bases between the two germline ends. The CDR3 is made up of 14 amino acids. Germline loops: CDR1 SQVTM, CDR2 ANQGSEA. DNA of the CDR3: TGCAGCGTTGAAAGCGATGGTCAGCTAGATACGCAGTATTTT. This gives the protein CSVESDGQLDTQYF.

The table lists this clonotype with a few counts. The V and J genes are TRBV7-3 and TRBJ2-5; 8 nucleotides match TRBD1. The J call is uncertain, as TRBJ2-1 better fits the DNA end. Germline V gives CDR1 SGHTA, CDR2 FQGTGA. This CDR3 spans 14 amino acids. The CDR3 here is CASSRAGGFNEQFF. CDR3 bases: TGTGCCAGCTCGAGGGCAGGGGGCTTCAATGAGCAGTTCTTC.

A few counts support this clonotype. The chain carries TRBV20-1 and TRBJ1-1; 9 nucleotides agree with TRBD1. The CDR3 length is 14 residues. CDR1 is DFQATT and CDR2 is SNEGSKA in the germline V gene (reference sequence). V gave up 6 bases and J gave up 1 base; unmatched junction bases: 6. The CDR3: CSAKQGAPNTEAFF. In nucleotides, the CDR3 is TGCAGTGCAAAACAGGGGGCCCCGAACACTGAAGCTTTCTTT.

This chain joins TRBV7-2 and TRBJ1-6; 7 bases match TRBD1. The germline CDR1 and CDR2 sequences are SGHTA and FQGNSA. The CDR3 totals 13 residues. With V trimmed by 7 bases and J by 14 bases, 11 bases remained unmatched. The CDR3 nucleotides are TGTGCCAGCAACTCACAGGGGAGTGAGGCCCTCCACTTT. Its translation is CASNSQGSEALHF.

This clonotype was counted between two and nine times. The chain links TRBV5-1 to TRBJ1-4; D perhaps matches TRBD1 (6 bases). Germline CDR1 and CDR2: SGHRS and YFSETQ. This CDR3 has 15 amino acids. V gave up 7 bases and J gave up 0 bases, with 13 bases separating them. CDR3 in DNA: TGCGCCAGCCGACAGGATGGGACAACTAATGAAAAACTGTTTTTT. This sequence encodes CASRQDGTTNEKLFF.

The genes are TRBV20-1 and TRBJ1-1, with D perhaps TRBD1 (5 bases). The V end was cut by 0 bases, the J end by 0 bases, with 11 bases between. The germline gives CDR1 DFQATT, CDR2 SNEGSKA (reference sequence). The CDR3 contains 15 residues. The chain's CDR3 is CSARDPEGLNTEAFF. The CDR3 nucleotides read TGCAGTGCTAGAGATCCGGAGGGGTTGAACACTGAAGCTTTCTTT.

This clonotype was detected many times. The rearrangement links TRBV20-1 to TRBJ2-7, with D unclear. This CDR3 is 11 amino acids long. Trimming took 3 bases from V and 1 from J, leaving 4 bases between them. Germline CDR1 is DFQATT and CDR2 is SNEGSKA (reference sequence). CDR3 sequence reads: CSARGSYEQYF. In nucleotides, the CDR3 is TGCAGTGCTAGGGGTTCCTACGAGCAGTACTTC.

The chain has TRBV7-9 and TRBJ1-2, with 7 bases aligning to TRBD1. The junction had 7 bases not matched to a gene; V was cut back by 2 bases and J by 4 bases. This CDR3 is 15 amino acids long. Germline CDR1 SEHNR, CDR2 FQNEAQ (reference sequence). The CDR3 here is CASSLLKAGGYGYTF. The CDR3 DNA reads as TGTGCCAGCAGCTTATTGAAGGCAGGGGGCTATGGCTACACCTTC.

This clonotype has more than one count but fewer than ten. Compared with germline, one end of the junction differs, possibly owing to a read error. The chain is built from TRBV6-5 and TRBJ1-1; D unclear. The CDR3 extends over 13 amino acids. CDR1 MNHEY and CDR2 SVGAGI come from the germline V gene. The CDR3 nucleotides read TGCGCCAGCAGTTTCTCCTCCCGGGGTGAAGCTTTCTTT. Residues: CASSFSSRGEAFF.

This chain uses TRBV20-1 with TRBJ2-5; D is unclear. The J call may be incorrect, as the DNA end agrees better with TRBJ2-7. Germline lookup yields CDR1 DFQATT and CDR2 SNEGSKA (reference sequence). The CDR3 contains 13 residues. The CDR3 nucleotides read TGCAGTGCTAGAGAGGGCAGAAGGATCGAGCAGTACTTC. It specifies CSAREGRRIEQYF.

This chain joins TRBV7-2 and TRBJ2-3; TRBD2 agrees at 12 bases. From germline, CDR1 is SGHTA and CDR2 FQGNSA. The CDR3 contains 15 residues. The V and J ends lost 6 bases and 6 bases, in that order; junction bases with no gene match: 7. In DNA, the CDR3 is TGTGCCAGCAGATACCTAGCGGGAGGGGCGGATACGCAGTATTTT. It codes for CASRYLAGGADTQYF.